Below, one T cell receptor beta chain is given with its context. The sample originates from a study of blood T cell repertoires in COVID-19. The CDR3 sequence is 14 residues long. CDR1 ENHRY and CDR2 SYGVKD come from the germline V gene. V lost 8 bases and J lost 0; bases outside the gene matches: 6. The authors' processing: By means of reference gene primer amplification, nucleated cell counts were estimated. Data came from immunoSEQ multiplex PCR; TCRdb stores just in-frame clones and leaves some out. V and J calls and clone size come straight from that table; D and trimming were deduced from the DNA. The data contain a few hundred thousand clones, more than 75% of them singletons. Seattle participants joined during active infection and were tracked over time.

This receptor was identified in a woman aged 70-85 years with COVID-19, enrolled during active disease. The chain joins TRBV10-3 to TRBJ1-1, with 7 nucleotides matching TRBD1. The sequencing sample was made of peripheral blood. Here the CDR3 reads CAIGPGGMNTEAFF. CDR3 bases: TGTGCCATCGGTCCAGGGGGGATGAACACTGAAGCTTTCTTT.